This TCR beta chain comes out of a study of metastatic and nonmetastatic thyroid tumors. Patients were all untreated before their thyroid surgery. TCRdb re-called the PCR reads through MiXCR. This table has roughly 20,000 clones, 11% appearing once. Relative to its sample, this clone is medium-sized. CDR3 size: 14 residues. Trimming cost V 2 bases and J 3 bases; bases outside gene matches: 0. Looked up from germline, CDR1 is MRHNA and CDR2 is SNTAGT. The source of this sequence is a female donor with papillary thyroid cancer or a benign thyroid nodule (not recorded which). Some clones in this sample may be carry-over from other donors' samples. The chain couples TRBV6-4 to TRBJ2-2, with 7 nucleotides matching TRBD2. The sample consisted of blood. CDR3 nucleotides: TGTGCCAGCAGTGACGGACTAGACACCGGGGAGCTGTTTTTT. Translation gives CASSDGLDTGELFF.